A single sample gave rise to the 4 T cell receptor beta chains below, sequenced in a study of T cells after yellow fever vaccination. TCRdb re-called the 5' RACE reads with MiXCR, one entry per CDR3 protein. The data show a few hundred thousand distinct CDR3 sequences, approximately 8% seen once. The sample in question was PBMCs, obtained roughly seven weeks after the first yellow fever vaccination. These TCRs come from a young man who received the YFV17D yellow fever vaccine.

The table lists this clonotype with a few counts. The J gene is TRBJ2-1, the V gene TRBV9, with 8 bases aligning to TRBD2. Per the germline V gene, CDR1 is SGDLS and CDR2 is YYNGEE. The V gene end was trimmed by 9 bases and the J gene end by 6 bases; junction bases not matched to a gene: 11. The CDR3 totals 14 residues. The CDR3 here is CATGWLAGVNEQFF. CDR3 nucleotides: TGTGCCACCGGGTGGCTAGCGGGCGTCAATGAGCAGTTCTTC.

As DNA, the CDR3 is TGTGCCAGCAGCATGACCGGCTATGGCTACACCTTC. It is translated as CASSMTGYGYTF. The chain is built from TRBV6-6 and TRBJ1-2; D gene unclear. CDR3 size: 12 residues. The germline CDR1 and CDR2 sequences are MNHNY and SVGAGI (reference sequence). The V end was cut by 6 bases, the J end by 4 bases, with 9 bases between.

As DNA, the CDR3 is TGTGCCAGCAGGCCTGGGGGGGGACCCTACAATGAGCAGTTCTTC. Its protein is CASRPGGGPYNEQFF. This sequence joins TRBV3-1 and TRBJ2-1; 7 bases are shared with TRBD2. The CDR3 contains 15 residues. Trimming removed 6 bases from V and 2 bases from J; junction bases left unmatched: 7. Germline CDR1 reads LGHDT; CDR2 reads YNNKEL (reference sequence).

The chain has TRBV3-1 and TRBJ2-3; D possibly corresponds to TRBD1 (6 bases). Trimming cost V 4 bases and J 4 bases, with 18 bases left between them. The CDR3 length is 16 residues. From germline, CDR1 is LGHDT and CDR2 YNNKEL (reference sequence). CDR3 region: CASSRNLVGTSDTQYF. The CDR3 bases are TGTGCCAGCAGCCGGAACCTTGTGGGGACATCAGATACGCAGTATTTT.